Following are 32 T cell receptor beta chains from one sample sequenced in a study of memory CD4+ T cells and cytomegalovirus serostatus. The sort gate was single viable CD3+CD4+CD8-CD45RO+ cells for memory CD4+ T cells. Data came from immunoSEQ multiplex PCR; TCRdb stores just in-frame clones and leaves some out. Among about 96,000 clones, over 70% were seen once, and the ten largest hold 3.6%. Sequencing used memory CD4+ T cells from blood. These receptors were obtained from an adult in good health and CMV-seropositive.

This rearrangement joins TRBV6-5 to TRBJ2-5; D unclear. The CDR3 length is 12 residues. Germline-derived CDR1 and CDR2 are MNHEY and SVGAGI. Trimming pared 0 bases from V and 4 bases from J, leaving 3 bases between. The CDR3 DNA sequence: TGTGCCAGCAGTTACTCGACAGAGACCCAGTACTTC. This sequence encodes CASSYSTETQYF.

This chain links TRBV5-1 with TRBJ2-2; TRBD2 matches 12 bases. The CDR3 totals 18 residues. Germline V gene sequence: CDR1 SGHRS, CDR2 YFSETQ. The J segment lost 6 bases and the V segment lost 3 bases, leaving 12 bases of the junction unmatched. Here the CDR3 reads CASSSLEPGLAGPGELFF. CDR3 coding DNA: TGCGCCAGCAGCTCCCTAGAACCGGGACTAGCGGGCCCCGGGGAGCTGTTTTTT. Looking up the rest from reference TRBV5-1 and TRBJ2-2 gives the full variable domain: KAGVTQTPRYLIKTRGQQVTLSCSPISGHRSVSWYQQTPGQGLQFLFEYFSETQRNKGNFPGRFSGRQFSNSRSEMNVSTLELGDSALYLCASSSLEPGLAGPGELFFGEGSRLTVL.

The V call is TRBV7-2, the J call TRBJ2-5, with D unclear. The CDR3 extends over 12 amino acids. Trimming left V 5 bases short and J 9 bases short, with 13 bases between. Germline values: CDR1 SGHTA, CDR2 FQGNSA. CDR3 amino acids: CASSRSLIAQYF. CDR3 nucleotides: TGTGCCAGCAGCCGAAGCCTCATAGCCCAGTACTTC.

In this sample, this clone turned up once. The DNA of the CDR3 is TGCGCCAGCAGCCGGGGTCCCGGGGGAATAAACACCGGGGAGCTGTTTTTT. It yields the protein CASSRGPGGINTGELFF. This rearrangement joins TRBV4-1 to TRBJ2-2; a weak D match, TRBD2 (6 bases). Germline CDR1 is MGHRA and CDR2 is YSYEKL. The CDR3 extends over 17 amino acids. V was clipped by 4 bases and J by 2 bases, with 17 bases between them.

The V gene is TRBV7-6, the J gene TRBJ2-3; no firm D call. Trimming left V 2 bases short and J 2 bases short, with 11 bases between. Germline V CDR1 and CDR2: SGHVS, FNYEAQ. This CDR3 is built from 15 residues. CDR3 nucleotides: TGTGCCAGCAGCTTATGGACCTCCTTCACAGATACGCAGTATTTT. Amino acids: CASSLWTSFTDTQYF.

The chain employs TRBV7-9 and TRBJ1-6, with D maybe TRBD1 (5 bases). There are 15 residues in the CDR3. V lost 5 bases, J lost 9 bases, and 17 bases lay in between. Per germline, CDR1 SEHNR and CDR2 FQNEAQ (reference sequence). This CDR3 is CASSETGHGISPLHF. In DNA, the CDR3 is TGTGCCAGCAGCGAGACTGGACATGGGATTTCACCCCTCCACTTT.

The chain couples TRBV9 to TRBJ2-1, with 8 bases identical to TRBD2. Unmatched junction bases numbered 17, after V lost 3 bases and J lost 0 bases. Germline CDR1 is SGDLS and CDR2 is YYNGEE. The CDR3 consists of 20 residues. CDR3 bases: TGTGCCAGCAGCGCCAGCGGCCTGGGACTAGGACTCATCTCCTACAATGAGCAGTTCTTC. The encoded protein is CASSASGLGLGLISYNEQFF.

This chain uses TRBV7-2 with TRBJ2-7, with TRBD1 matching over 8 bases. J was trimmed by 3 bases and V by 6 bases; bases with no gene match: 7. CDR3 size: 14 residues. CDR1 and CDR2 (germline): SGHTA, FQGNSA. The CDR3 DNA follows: TGTGCCAGCAGTAGGGGACAGGCGTTCTACGAGCAGTACTTC. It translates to CASSRGQAFYEQYF.

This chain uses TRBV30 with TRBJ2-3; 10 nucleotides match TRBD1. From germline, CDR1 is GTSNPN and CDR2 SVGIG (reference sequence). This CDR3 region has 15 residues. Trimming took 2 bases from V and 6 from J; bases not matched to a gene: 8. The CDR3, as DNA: TGTGCCTGGAGTCAGCGGGACAGGGGAAGGGATACGCAGTATTTT. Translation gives CAWSQRDRGRDTQYF. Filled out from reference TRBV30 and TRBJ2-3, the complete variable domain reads SQTIHQWPATLVQPVGSPLSLECTVEGTSNPNLYWYRQAAGRGLQLLFYSVGIGQISSEVPQNLSASRPQDRQFILSSKKLLLSDSGFYLCAWSQRDRGRDTQYFGPGTRLTVL.

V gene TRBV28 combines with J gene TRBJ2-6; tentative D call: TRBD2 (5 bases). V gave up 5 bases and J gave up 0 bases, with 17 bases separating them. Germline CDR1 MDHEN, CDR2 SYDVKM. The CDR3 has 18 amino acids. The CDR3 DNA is TGTGCCAGCAGTATTTATGGGTTAGGAGGCTCTGGGGCCAACGTCCTGACTTTC. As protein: CASSIYGLGGSGANVLTF.

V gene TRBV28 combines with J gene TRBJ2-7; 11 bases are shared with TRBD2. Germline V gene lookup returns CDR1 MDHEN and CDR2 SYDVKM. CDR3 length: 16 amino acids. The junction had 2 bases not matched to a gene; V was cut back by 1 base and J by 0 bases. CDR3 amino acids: CASSLLTSGSSYEQYF. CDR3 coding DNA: TGTGCCAGCAGTTTATTAACTAGCGGGAGCTCCTACGAGCAGTACTTC.

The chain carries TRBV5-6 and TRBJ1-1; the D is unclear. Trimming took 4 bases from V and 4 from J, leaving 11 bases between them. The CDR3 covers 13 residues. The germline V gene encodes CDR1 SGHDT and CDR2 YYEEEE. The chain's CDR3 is CASSLGPSTEAFF. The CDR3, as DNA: TGTGCCAGCAGCCTGGGCCCTTCCACTGAAGCTTTCTTT.

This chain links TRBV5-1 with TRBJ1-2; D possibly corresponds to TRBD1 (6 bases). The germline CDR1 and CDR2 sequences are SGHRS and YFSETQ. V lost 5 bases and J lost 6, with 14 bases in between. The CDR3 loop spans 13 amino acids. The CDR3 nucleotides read TGCGCCAGCAGGGTTGCAGGGGTTGATGGCTACACCTTC. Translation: CASRVAGVDGYTF.

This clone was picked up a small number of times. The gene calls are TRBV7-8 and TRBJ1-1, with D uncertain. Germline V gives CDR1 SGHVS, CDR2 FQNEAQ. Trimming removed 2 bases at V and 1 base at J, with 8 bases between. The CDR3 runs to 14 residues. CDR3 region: CASSLWEGNTEAFF. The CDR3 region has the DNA TGTGCCAGCAGCTTATGGGAGGGGAACACTGAAGCTTTCTTT.

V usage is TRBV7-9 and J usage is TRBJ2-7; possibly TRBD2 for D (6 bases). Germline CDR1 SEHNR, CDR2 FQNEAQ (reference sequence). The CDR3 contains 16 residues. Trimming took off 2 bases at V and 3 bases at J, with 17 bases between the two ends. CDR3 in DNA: TGTGCCAGCAGCTTATCGTACGGGGGAAAAAGCTACGAGCAGTACTTC. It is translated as CASSLSYGGKSYEQYF.

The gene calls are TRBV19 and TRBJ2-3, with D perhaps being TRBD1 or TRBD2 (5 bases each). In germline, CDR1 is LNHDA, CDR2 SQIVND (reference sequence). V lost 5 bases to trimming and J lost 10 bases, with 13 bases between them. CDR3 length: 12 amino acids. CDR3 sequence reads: CASSARDPPQYF. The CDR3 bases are TGTGCCAGTAGTGCCCGGGACCCTCCGCAGTATTTT.

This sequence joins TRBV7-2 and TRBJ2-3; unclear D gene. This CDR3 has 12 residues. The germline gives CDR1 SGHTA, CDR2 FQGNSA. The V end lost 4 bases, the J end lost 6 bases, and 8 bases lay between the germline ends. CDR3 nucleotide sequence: TGTGCCAGCAGCTACTCCCGGGATACGCAGTATTTT. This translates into CASSYSRDTQYF.

The CDR3 reads CASSPAGGSYNEQFF. The CDR3 DNA is TGCGCCAGCAGCCCAGCGGGAGGGTCCTACAATGAGCAGTTCTTC. The J gene is TRBJ2-1, the V gene TRBV4-3, with 10 bases aligning to TRBD2. Germline CDR1 and CDR2: LGHNA and YSLEER. The CDR3 totals 15 residues. J lost 1 base, V lost 4 bases, and 1 base had no gene match.

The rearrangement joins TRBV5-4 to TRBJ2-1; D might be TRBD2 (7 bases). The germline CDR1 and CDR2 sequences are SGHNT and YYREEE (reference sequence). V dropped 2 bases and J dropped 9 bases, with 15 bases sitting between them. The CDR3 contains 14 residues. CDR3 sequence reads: CASSFPGGLGEQFF. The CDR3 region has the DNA TGTGCCAGCAGCTTTCCGGGGGGCCTGGGTGAGCAGTTCTTC.

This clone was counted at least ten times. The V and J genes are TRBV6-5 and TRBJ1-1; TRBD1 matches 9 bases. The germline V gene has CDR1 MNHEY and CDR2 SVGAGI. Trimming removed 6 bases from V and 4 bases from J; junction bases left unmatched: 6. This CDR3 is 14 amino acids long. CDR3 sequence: CASSRTGGGTEAFF. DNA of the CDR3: TGTGCCAGCAGCCGAACAGGGGGCGGCACTGAAGCTTTCTTT.

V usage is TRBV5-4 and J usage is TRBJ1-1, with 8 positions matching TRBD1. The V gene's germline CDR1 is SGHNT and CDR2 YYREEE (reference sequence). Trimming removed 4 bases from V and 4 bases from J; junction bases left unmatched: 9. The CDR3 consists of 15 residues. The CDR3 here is CASSLGQGLGTEAFF. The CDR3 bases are TGTGCCAGCAGCCTCGGACAGGGCCTGGGCACTGAAGCTTTCTTT.

For the CDR3, the DNA is TGTGCCAGCAGTTACGCACAGGGGTATGACAATGAGCAGTTCTTC. It is translated as CASSYAQGYDNEQFF. This sequence joins TRBV6-5 and TRBJ2-1; 7 nucleotides match TRBD1. The CDR3 sequence is 15 residues long. After removal of 2 bases from V and 5 bases from J, the junction contained 6 bases not matched to a gene. The germline gives CDR1 MNHEY, CDR2 SVGAGI.

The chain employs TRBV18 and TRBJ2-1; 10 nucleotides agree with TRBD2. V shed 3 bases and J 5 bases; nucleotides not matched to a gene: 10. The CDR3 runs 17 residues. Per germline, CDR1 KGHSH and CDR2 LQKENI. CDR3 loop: CASSPTNGLAENNEQFF. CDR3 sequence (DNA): TGTGCCAGCTCACCGACCAATGGACTAGCGGAGAACAATGAGCAGTTCTTC.

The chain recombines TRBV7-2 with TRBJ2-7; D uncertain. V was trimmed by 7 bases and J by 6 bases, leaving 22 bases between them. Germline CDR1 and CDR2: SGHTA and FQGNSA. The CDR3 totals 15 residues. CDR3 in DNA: TGTGCCAGCAACCCCCGAGGCCCAGCCTCCGGCGAGCAGTACTTC. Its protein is CASNPRGPASGEQYF.

The CDR3 here is CASSQLRAVRELFF. Written as DNA, the CDR3 is TGTGCCAGCAGCCAATTGCGGGCCGTGAGGGAGCTGTTTTTT. The chain employs TRBV7-8 and TRBJ2-2; TRBD2 is a possible D gene (5 bases). Germline V gene data show CDR1 as SGHVS and CDR2 as FQNEAQ. CDR3 length: 14 amino acids. V lost 5 bases to trimming and J lost 9 bases, with 16 bases between them.

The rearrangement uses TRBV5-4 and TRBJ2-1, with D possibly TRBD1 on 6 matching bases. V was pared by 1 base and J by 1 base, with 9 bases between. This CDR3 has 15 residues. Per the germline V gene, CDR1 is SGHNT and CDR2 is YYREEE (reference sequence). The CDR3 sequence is CASSLSGESYNEQFF. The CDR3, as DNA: TGTGCCAGCAGCTTGTCAGGGGAATCCTACAATGAGCAGTTCTTC. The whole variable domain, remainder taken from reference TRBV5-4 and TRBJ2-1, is ETGVTQSPTHLIKTRGQQVTLRCSSQSGHNTVSWYQQALGQGPQFIFQYYREEENGRGNFPPRFSGLQFPNYSSELNVNALELDDSALYLCASSLSGESYNEQFFGPGTRLTVL.

CDR3 DNA: TGTGCCAGCAGTTCTCAGGGAGCAGGAAACACCATATATTTT. Protein product: CASSSQGAGNTIYF. The V call is TRBV2, the J call TRBJ1-3, with a tentative D call TRBD1 (5 bases). Germline V gene lookup returns CDR1 SNHLY and CDR2 FYNNEI. Trimming removed 5 bases from V and 4 bases from J, with 12 bases in between. The CDR3 extends over 14 amino acids.

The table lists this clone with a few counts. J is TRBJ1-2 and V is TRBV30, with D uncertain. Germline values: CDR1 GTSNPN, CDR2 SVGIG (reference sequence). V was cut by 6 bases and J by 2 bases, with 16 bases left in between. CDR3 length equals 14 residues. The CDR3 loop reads CACLPGSGNYGYTF. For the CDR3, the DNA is TGTGCCTGCCTTCCCGGATCGGGGAACTATGGCTACACCTTC.

The CDR3 DNA is TGTGCCAGCAGTGGTCTCCCGGCATTACATGGCTACACCTTC. This translates into CASSGLPALHGYTF. The chain combines TRBV2 with TRBJ1-2; D ambiguous. Germline lookup yields CDR1 SNHLY and CDR2 FYNNEI. This CDR3 has 14 residues. Trimming cost V 4 bases and J 6 bases, with 15 bases left between them. The entire variable domain, with the rest obtained from reference TRBV2 and TRBJ1-2, is as follows: EPEVTQTPSHQVTQMGQEVILRCVPISNHLYFYWYRQILGQKVEFLVSFYNNEISEKSEIFDDQFSVERPDGSNFTLKIRSTKLEDSAMYFCASSGLPALHGYTFGSGTRLTVV.

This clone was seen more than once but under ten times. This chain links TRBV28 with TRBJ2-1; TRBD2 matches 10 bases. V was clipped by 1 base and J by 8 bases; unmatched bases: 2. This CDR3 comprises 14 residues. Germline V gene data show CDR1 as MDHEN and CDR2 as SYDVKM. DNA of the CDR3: TGTGCCAGCAGTTTATACAGCGGGAGGGATGAGCAGTTCTTC. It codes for CASSLYSGRDEQFF.

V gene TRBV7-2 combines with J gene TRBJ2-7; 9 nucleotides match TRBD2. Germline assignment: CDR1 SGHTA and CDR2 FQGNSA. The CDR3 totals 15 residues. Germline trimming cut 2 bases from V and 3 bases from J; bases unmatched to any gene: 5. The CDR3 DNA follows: TGTGCCAGCAGCTTAAGTGGGACTAGCAACTACGAGCAGTACTTC. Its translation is CASSLSGTSNYEQYF.

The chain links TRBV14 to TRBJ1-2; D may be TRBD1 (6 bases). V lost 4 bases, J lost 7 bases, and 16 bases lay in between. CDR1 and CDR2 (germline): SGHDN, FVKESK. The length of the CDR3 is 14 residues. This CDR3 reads CASSRQQGTFGYTF. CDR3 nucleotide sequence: TGTGCCAGCAGCCGGCAACAGGGAACGTTTGGCTACACCTTC.